A single sample gave rise to the 28 T cell receptor beta chains below, sequenced in a study of blood T cell repertoires in COVID-19. Clones were read by immunoSEQ multiplex PCR, and TCRdb kept only the in-frame ones, dropping some. The sample includes 70,000 to 95,000 clones, approximately 90% seen only once; the top ten take roughly 3.9%. Material: peripheral blood. The source of these receptors is a woman aged 50 to 65 in a cohort sampled during active COVID-19.

The V and J genes are TRBV5-1 and TRBJ2-1; D is perhaps TRBD1 (6 bases). With 4 bases removed from V and 7 bases from J, the gap between germline ends came to 12 bases. There are 13 residues in the CDR3. Germline loops: CDR1 SGHRS, CDR2 YFSETQ. CDR3 sequence: CASSTDRMNEQFF. The DNA for the CDR3 is TGCGCCAGCAGCACGGACAGAATGAATGAGCAGTTCTTC.

The chain is built from TRBV5-1 and TRBJ2-5, with TRBD2 matching 7 bases. With V trimmed by 4 bases and J by 2 bases, 11 bases remained unmatched. The germline gives CDR1 SGHRS, CDR2 YFSETQ. The CDR3 has 16 amino acids. The CDR3 protein is CASSQWGGGPQETQYF. DNA of the CDR3: TGCGCCAGCAGCCAGTGGGGCGGGGGACCGCAAGAGACCCAGTACTTC.

The count of this clone is one. V is TRBV4-1 and J is TRBJ2-1; no firm D call. Trimming removed 1 base from V and 0 bases from J, with 10 bases in between. The CDR3 is 16 amino acids. Germline CDR1 is MGHRA and CDR2 is YSYEKL. The CDR3: CASSQVDWSSYNEQFF. In DNA, the CDR3 is TGCGCCAGCAGCCAAGTCGATTGGAGCTCCTACAATGAGCAGTTCTTC.

The V call is TRBV4-1, the J call TRBJ2-7, with TRBD2 matching 8 bases. CDR1 is MGHRA and CDR2 is YSYEKL in the germline V gene. V lost 3 bases to trimming and J lost 6 bases; unmatched junction nucleotides: 13. This CDR3 is built from 16 residues. CDR3 sequence (DNA): TGCGCCAGCAGCCACCCGTGGGGACTAGGCAGTATCGAGCAGTACTTC. It is translated as CASSHPWGLGSIEQYF.

The genes are TRBV3-1 (or the pseudogene TRBV3-2) and TRBJ2-4, with TRBD2 matching over 8 bases. This CDR3 spans 12 amino acids. CDR1 is LGHDT, CDR2 YNNKEL, per germline (reference sequence). Trimming at V came to 2 bases and at J to 16 bases, leaving 7 bases not matched to a gene. CDR3 sequence (DNA): TGTGCCAGCAGCCAACATGGCGGGGGGCCATACTTC. Translation: CASSQHGGGPYF.

The CDR3 sequence is CASSSPLGRESADTQYF. CDR3 sequence (DNA): TGTGCCAGCAGCTCCCCTCTCGGGCGGGAGAGTGCAGATACGCAGTATTTT. This sequence joins TRBV9 and TRBJ2-3; 7 bases align to TRBD2. Germline CDR1 and CDR2: SGDLS and YYNGEE. The CDR3 length is 17 residues. V gave up 4 bases and J gave up 4 bases; unmatched junction bases: 15. The variable domain in full, completed from reference TRBV9 and TRBJ2-3, reads DSGVTQTPKHLITATGQRVTLRCSPRSGDLSVYWYQQSLDQGLQFLIQYYNGEERAKGNILERFSAQQFPDLHSELNLSSLELGDSALYFCASSSPLGRESADTQYFGPGTRLTVL.

The J gene is TRBJ2-2, the V gene TRBV28; 7 positions match TRBD2. The trim removed 4 bases at V and 6 bases at J, leaving 5 bases unmatched. The length of the CDR3 is 14 residues. The V gene's germline CDR1 is MDHEN and CDR2 SYDVKM. The CDR3, as DNA: TGTGCCAGCAGTTGGATGGCGGGAGCCGGGGAGCTGTTTTTT. The encoded protein is CASSWMAGAGELFF. Variable domain in full (rest from reference TRBV28 and TRBJ2-2): DVKVTQSSRYLVKRTGEKVFLECVQDMDHENMFWYRQDPGLGLRLIYFSYDVKMKEKGDIPEGYSVSREKKERFSLILESASTNQTSMYLCASSWMAGAGELFFGEGSRLTVL.

The CDR3 spells CASSFAGNTIYF. DNA of the CDR3: TGTGCCAGCAGTTTCGCTGGAAACACCATATATTTT. The chain carries TRBV12-3 or TRBV12-4 and TRBJ1-3; D gene unclear. The CDR3 totals 12 residues. V shed 3 bases and J shed 2 bases, with 2 bases lying between them.

This sequence joins TRBV27 and TRBJ2-7, with a tentative D call TRBD2 (5 bases). CDR1 MNHEY and CDR2 SMNVEV come from the germline V gene (reference sequence). V was shortened by 7 bases and J by 3 bases, with 13 bases between the two germline ends. This CDR3 region has 13 residues. The CDR3 DNA reads TGTGCCAGCATGCGACTATCGAACTACGAGCAGTACTTC. This codes for CASMRLSNYEQYF.

The V and J genes are TRBV28 and TRBJ1-1; 8 bases are shared with TRBD1. The CDR3 consists of 15 residues. The germline CDR1 and CDR2 sequences are MDHEN and SYDVKM. The V segment lost 4 bases and the J segment 2 bases; nucleotides outside the gene matches: 6. The CDR3 loop is CASSSGGQDNTEAFF. The CDR3 nucleotides are TGTGCCAGCAGTTCTGGGGGACAGGATAACACTGAAGCTTTCTTT.

The gene calls are TRBV5-1 and TRBJ2-5; D is possibly TRBD1 (6 bases). The CDR3 consists of 14 residues. The germline CDR1 and CDR2 sequences are SGHRS and YFSETQ. Trimming removed 2 bases from V and 4 bases from J, with 12 bases in between. The CDR3 DNA is TGCGCCAGCAGCTTACAGGACAGAGGAGAGACCCAGTACTTC. Translating gives CASSLQDRGETQYF.

This rearrangement joins TRBV27 to TRBJ2-1; 7 bases line up with TRBD2. This CDR3 region has 18 residues. From germline, CDR1 is MNHEY and CDR2 SMNVEV (reference sequence). V lost 8 bases, J lost 6 bases, and 22 bases stayed unmatched. The CDR3 DNA reads TGTGCCAGCCTTACCACACCTTCCGGACTAGGCGGGAGCAATGAGCAGTTCTTC. Translation gives CASLTTPSGLGGSNEQFF.

This clone appeared a single time. The chain carries TRBV10-2 and TRBJ1-2, with 7 bases identical to TRBD1. From germline, CDR1 is WSHSY and CDR2 SAAADI. The CDR3 is made up of 13 amino acids. Trimming at V came to 5 bases and at J to 4 bases, leaving 4 bases not matched to a gene. This CDR3 reads CASSLQGTYGYTF. The CDR3 DNA follows: TGCGCCAGCAGTTTACAGGGGACCTATGGCTACACCTTC.

The chain carries TRBV2 and TRBJ2-5, with D perhaps TRBD2 (5 bases). The V gene lost 5 bases and the J gene lost 4 bases, with 11 bases spanning the gap. This CDR3 is 13 amino acids long. CDR1 and CDR2 (germline): SNHLY, FYNNEI. The CDR3: CASSSPGRETQYF. The CDR3 nucleotides read TGTGCCAGCAGTTCCCCGGGGAGAGAGACCCAGTACTTC.

The J gene is TRBJ2-5, the V gene TRBV10-3; maybe TRBD2 (5 bases). Germline V CDR1 and CDR2: ENHRY, SYGVKD. This CDR3 is 15 amino acids long. Trimming left V 0 bases short and J 5 bases short, with 13 bases between. CDR3: CAISESSGYKETQYF. The CDR3 bases are TGTGCCATCAGTGAGTCGTCGGGGTACAAGGAGACCCAGTACTTC.

V gene TRBV10-3 combines with J gene TRBJ1-1; the match to TRBD1 covers 9 bases. After removal of 5 bases from V and 1 base from J, the junction contained 5 bases not matched to a gene. CDR3 size: 15 residues. Germline V gene data show CDR1 as ENHRY and CDR2 as SYGVKD. The CDR3 region is CAISNPGQGNTEAFF. CDR3 DNA: TGTGCCATCAGTAACCCGGGACAGGGGAACACTGAAGCTTTCTTT.

J is TRBJ2-7 and V is TRBV5-1, with 7 bases matching TRBD1. Germline CDR1 reads SGHRS; CDR2 reads YFSETQ. This CDR3 spans 13 amino acids. Losses at the gene ends were 2 bases for V and 6 bases for J; bases not matched to a gene: 5. The CDR3: CASSFQGDGEQYF. In DNA, the CDR3 is TGCGCCAGCAGCTTTCAGGGGGATGGCGAGCAGTACTTC.

The chain links TRBV5-1 to TRBJ1-2, with 10 bases fitting TRBD1. Losses at the gene ends were 7 bases for V and 5 bases for J; bases not matched to a gene: 17. The CDR3 contains 17 residues. From germline, CDR1 is SGHRS and CDR2 YFSETQ. Written as DNA, the CDR3 is TGCGCCAGCGCCGGGGACAGGGGTAACCCTTCGATATATGGCTACACCTTC. Its translation is CASAGDRGNPSIYGYTF.

This chain uses TRBV29-1 with TRBJ2-2, with D perhaps matching TRBD1 (6 bases). The germline CDR1 and CDR2 sequences are SQVTM and ANQGSEA. V lost 7 bases, J lost 7 bases, and 25 bases lay in between. This CDR3 contains 16 residues. The CDR3 coding sequence is TGCAGCGCTGTGGTGGGGGCGAGAGTCTGGGGCGGGGAGCTGTTTTTT. Encoded protein: CSAVVGARVWGGELFF.

Here the CDR3 reads CATAGWTTEAFF. In nucleotides, the CDR3 is TGTGCCACCGCGGGATGGACAACTGAAGCTTTCTTT. The chain uses TRBV24-1 and TRBJ1-1; tentatively, D is TRBD1 (5 bases). The CDR3 runs to 12 residues. CDR1 and CDR2 from the germline V gene are KGHDR and SFDVKD. V shed 9 bases and J shed 5 bases, with 12 bases lying between them.

The rearrangement links TRBV7-9 to TRBJ1-1, with D tentatively TRBD1 (5 bases). The CDR3 is made up of 15 amino acids. The germline CDR1 and CDR2 sequences are SEHNR and FQNEAQ (reference sequence). V lost 5 bases, J lost 1 base, and 14 bases lay in between. CDR3: CASSPQGGTNTEAFF. The CDR3 bases are TGTGCCAGCAGCCCTCAGGGCGGAACGAACACTGAAGCTTTCTTT. Full variable domain (outside the CDR3, taken from reference TRBV7-9 and TRBJ1-1): DTGVSQNPRHKITKRGQNVTFRCDPISEHNRLYWYRQTLGQGPEFLTYFQNEAQLEKSRLLSDRFSAERPKGSFSTLEIQRTEQGDSAMYLCASSPQGGTNTEAFFGQGTRLTVV.

In this sample, this clone turned up a few times. V and J are TRBV12-5 and TRBJ2-1, with 12 bases that match TRBD1. Looked up from germline, CDR1 is LGHNT and CDR2 is FRNRAP. This CDR3 is 16 amino acids long. Unmatched junction bases numbered 12, after V lost 6 bases and J lost 9 bases. The CDR3 reads CASGPGGQGARGEQFF. CDR3 sequence (DNA): TGTGCTAGTGGCCCCGGGGGACAGGGGGCGCGGGGTGAGCAGTTCTTC. Using reference TRBV12-5 and TRBJ2-1 for the parts outside the CDR3, the full variable domain is DARVTQTPRHKVTEMGQEVTMRCQPILGHNTVFWYRQTMMQGLELLAYFRNRAPLDDSGMPKDRFSAEMPDATLATLKIQPSEPRDSAVYFCASGPGGQGARGEQFFGPGTRLTVL.

V usage is TRBV5-5 and J usage is TRBJ1-3, with 7 bases lining up with TRBD1. Per the germline V gene, CDR1 is SGHKS and CDR2 is YYEKEE (reference sequence). The V gene end was trimmed by 4 bases and the J gene end by 0 bases; junction bases not matched to a gene: 16. This CDR3 comprises 19 residues. Written as DNA, the CDR3 is TGTGCCAGCAGCCCCAGGTCCCCAGGGGGTCTTTACTCTGGAAACACCATATATTTT. This codes for CASSPRSPGGLYSGNTIYF.

The chain links TRBV5-4 to TRBJ2-7; 7 positions agree with TRBD1. Germline CDR1 SGHNT, CDR2 YYREEE (reference sequence). CDR3 length: 15 residues. The junction had 3 bases not matched to a gene; V was cut back by 0 bases and J by 0 bases. CDR3 loop: CASSLGQGNSYEQYF. The CDR3 nucleotides read TGTGCCAGCAGCTTGGGACAGGGTAACTCCTACGAGCAGTACTTC.

The V gene is TRBV19, the J gene TRBJ1-2; 7 nucleotides align to TRBD1. The CDR3 has 14 residues. Germline CDR1 is LNHDA and CDR2 is SQIVND (reference sequence). The J segment lost 2 bases and the V segment lost 5 bases, leaving 5 bases of the junction unmatched. CDR3 sequence (DNA): TGTGCCAGTAGTCCTGAGACAGGGAACTATGGCTACACCTTC. Its protein product is CASSPETGNYGYTF.

This chain connects TRBV5-5 to TRBJ2-3; 7 bases fit TRBD1. The CDR3 contains 16 residues. Germline V gives CDR1 SGHKS, CDR2 YYEKEE (reference sequence). Unmatched junction bases numbered 9, after V lost 5 bases and J lost 0 bases. CDR3 region: CASRLGDRASTDTQYF. CDR3 nucleotides: TGTGCCAGCAGGCTAGGCGACAGGGCTAGCACAGATACGCAGTATTTT.

The rearrangement joins TRBV14 to TRBJ2-1; TRBD2 aligns across 7 bases. The ends lost 6 bases at V and 5 bases at J; junction bases unmatched: 7. This CDR3 region has 14 residues. Germline V gene sequence: CDR1 SGHDN, CDR2 FVKESK. CDR3 nucleotide sequence: TGTGCCAGCAGTGGACTAGTGGTTGACAATGAGCAGTTCTTC. Translated: CASSGLVVDNEQFF.

The chain joins TRBV28 to TRBJ2-1; 10 bases agree with TRBD1. The CDR3 loop spans 20 amino acids. CDR1 and CDR2 from the germline V gene are MDHEN and SYDVKM. V lost 5 bases and J lost 0; bases outside the gene matches: 16. Here the CDR3 DNA reads TGTGCCAGCAGTCTCTATACCGGGACAGGGGTGATGAGCTCCTACAATGAGCAGTTCTTC. Translating gives CASSLYTGTGVMSSYNEQFF.